Included here is one TCR beta chain sequence, with context. Antigen unknown. The sample is drawn from a study of T cell responses to AZD1222 COVID-19 vaccine. General observations from the study: Most donors were white British and more were female, and clonal diversity was possibly underestimated. Rises in breadth and depth of Spike-specific TCRs came after two AZD1222 doses. Nearly half of spike-specific TCRs reportedly target unmutated variant regions.

The ends lost 5 bases at V and 4 bases at J; junction bases unmatched: 10. The CDR3 totals 15 residues. Germline CDR1 is SGHNT and CDR2 is YENEEA. The table came from immunoSEQ multiplex PCR; TCRdb's copy has only in-frame clones and leaves some out. The sample records 90,000 to 150,000 clones, roughly 90% being singletons. The sequence was obtained from an adult who received the AZD1222 COVID-19 vaccine. Sequencing used peripheral blood, obtained 28 days after the second AZD1222 dose. J is TRBJ1-1 and V is TRBV11-3; 7 bases agree with TRBD1. CDR3 residues: CASSQNRGRSTEAFF. Here the CDR3 DNA reads TGTGCCAGCAGCCAGAACAGGGGACGGAGCACTGAAGCTTTCTTT.